This TCR beta chain came from a study of T-cell reconstitution after alpha-beta-depleted transplantation in children. For TCRbeta, the library was prepared with unique molecular identifiers. One entry per CDR3 protein, called by TCRdb with MiXCR from the PCR reads. The data contain about 400,000 distinct CDR3 sequences, around 20% of them singletons. The CDR3 has 16 residues. Germline CDR1 reads SGHNT; CDR2 reads YENEEA. V was cut by 3 bases and J by 8 bases, with 20 bases left in between. This clonotype was detected only a few times. The receptor's source is a human donor who donated a stem cell graft to a child with acute myeloid leukemia. The chain joins TRBV11-3 to TRBJ2-1; D is possibly TRBD1 or TRBD2 (6 bases each). Sequencing was performed on PBMCs from the stem cell graft donor, taken from the stem cell graft. CDR3 amino acids: CASSFRGRSRGDEQFF. The CDR3 DNA follows: TGTGCCAGCAGCTTTAGGGGGAGGTCTAGGGGGGATGAGCAGTTCTTC.